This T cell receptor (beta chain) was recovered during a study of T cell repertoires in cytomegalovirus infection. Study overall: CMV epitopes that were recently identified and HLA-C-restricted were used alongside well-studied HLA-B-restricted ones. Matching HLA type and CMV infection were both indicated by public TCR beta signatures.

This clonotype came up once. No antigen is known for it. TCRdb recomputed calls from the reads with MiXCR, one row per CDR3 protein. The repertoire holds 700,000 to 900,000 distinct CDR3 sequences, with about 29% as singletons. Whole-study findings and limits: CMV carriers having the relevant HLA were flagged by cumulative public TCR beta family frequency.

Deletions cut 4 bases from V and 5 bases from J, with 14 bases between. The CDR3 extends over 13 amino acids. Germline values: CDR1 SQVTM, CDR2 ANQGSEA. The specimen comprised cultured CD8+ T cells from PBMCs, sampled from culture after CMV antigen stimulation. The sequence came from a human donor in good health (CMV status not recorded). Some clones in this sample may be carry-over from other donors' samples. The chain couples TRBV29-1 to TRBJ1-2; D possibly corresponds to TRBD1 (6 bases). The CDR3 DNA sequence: TGCAGCGTTGTGGACAGCGAGAGGTATGGCTACACCTTC. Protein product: CSVVDSERYGYTF.